This T cell receptor (beta chain) was captured by sequencing in a study of blood T cell repertoires in COVID-19 (dated by TCRdb to 2020 to 2022). Concerning the study at large: Samples from collaborators originated in the United States, Italy and Spain and spanned both the acute and convalescent phases of COVID-19. The prospective study material was composed of cDNA or gDNA derived from T cells, B-cell-depleted T cells, or PBMCs. Samples were obtained from the ongoing ImmuneRACE study (first 160 participants) and from about 1,300 subjects provided by 6 global collaborators. Sample metadata almost always included a de-identified subject ID, COVID-19 status, age in years and sex. Subjects who had been exposed to COVID-19, were actively infected with it, or had recovered from it provided the deeply sampled blood TCRbeta repertoires that made up the dataset. The repertoires were released in a freely available public database intended as a resource for research on the immune response to SARS-CoV-2. Where available, HLA class I and class II types were taken from metadata supplied by the sample provider and were not determined by assay-based typing.

TCRbeta CDR3 regions were amplified from genomic DNA using the immunoSEQ Assay, a bias-controlled multiplex PCR. Regarding the original processing steps: The number of nucleated cells in each sample was estimated from the amplification of reference gene primers within the assay. To quantify the absolute abundance of each unique TCRbeta CDR3 rearrangement, sequence reads were collapsed and filtered. For each sample, productive Simpson clonality was calculated as the square root of Simpson's diversity index over productive rearrangements. The immuneACCESS repertoire file appears here via TCRdb, limited to in-frame rearrangements. These files lack a portion of the clones; in checked studies, under half of the deficit traces to unresolved V genes, and the cause of the others is not known. The DNA gave D and trimming, while V, J and clone size come from that table. Present in this sample are about 250,000 clones, 84% of which were seen just once. Less than 2% of the sample belongs to the ten largest clones.

CDR1 and CDR2 (SGHRS, YFSETQ) derive from the germline V gene. Trimming takes 2 bases from V and 4 bases from J, and the germline ends sit 9 bases apart. The CDR3 numbers 13 residues from cysteine through phenylalanine. Just the 39-base CDR3 DNA is kept, in frame starting at base 1. The paper's findings and limits, for the study overall: Clinical and demographic metadata were provided uncurated, with the amount varying by source and participant.

This clone was seen a single time. No antigen is known for it. No quality values exist for individual bases; no much larger clone is one base distant. Samples from volunteer blood donors who had recovered from COVID-19 were contributed by a second Seattle source. Each collaborating institution followed its own protocols to collect whole blood in K2EDTA tubes. For TCRbeta analysis, collaborators shipped samples in one of three forms: frozen whole blood, isolated PBMCs, or DNA extracted from either of those sample types. Sequenced material: peripheral blood. The sequence was obtained from a woman in her thirties or forties who had recovered from COVID-19. The chain is made from TRBV5-1 and TRBJ2-5; no D gene can be assigned with confidence. The DNA sequence is given as TGCGCCAGCAGCTTCTCAGGTAGAGAGACCCAGTACTTC. It translates as CASSFSGRETQYF.